This passage covers 24 T cell receptor beta chains from one sample sequenced in a study of blood T cell repertoires in COVID-19 (dated by TCRdb to 2020 to 2021). Library method: the immunoSEQ multiplex PCR assay. TCRdb provides this immuneACCESS table in a form limited to in-frame rearrangements. Some clones are lacking; in checked studies, under half of them reflect an unresolved V gene, and why the rest are absent is not known. For this sample the table gives about 120,000 clones, of which 86% were detected only once. The ten largest clones add up to 4% to 5% of the sample. The sequenced sample consisted of peripheral blood. Receptors originate from a man aged 40-49 years with acute or convalescent COVID-19.

Only one count was recorded for this clone. This chain links TRBV5-4 with TRBJ2-1; the match to TRBD1 covers 7 bases. Losses at the gene ends were 0 bases for V and 7 bases for J; bases not matched to a gene: 7. CDR1 and CDR2 from the germline V gene are SGHNT and YYREEE (reference sequence). This CDR3 is built from 15 residues. The CDR3 loop is CASSLAGTALNEQFF. The CDR3 coding sequence is TGTGCCAGCAGCTTGGCCGGGACAGCTCTGAATGAGCAGTTCTTC.

The rearrangement joins TRBV5-6 to TRBJ1-1, with 7 bases aligning to TRBD1. With 0 bases clipped from V and 7 bases from J, the junction kept 3 bases outside the gene matches. CDR1 is SGHDT and CDR2 is YYEEEE in the germline V gene. This CDR3 comprises 13 residues. CDR3 sequence: CASSLVGTVEAFF. Here the CDR3 DNA reads TGTGCCAGCAGCTTGGTCGGGACAGTTGAAGCTTTCTTT.

V usage is TRBV11-2 and J usage is TRBJ2-3; TRBD2 matches at 8 bases. The germline CDR1 and CDR2 sequences are SGHAT and FQNNGV. CDR3 length: 14 amino acids. The V and J ends lost 5 bases and 4 bases, in that order; junction bases with no gene match: 5. CDR3 protein: CASSPGRGSDTQYF. CDR3 DNA sequence: TGTGCCAGCAGCCCCGGGAGGGGGTCAGATACGCAGTATTTT.

The rearrangement links TRBV5-4 to TRBJ1-6, with 9 bases that match TRBD1. Germline V gene lookup returns CDR1 SGHNT and CDR2 YYREEE (reference sequence). The J segment lost 8 bases and the V segment lost 7 bases, leaving 7 bases of the junction unmatched. The CDR3 is 14 amino acids. The CDR3 DNA sequence: TGTGCCAGCTTTCGGACAGGGGAACATTCACCCCTCCACTTT. This sequence encodes CASFRTGEHSPLHF.

This chain uses TRBV18 with TRBJ1-3; tentatively, D is TRBD1 (6 bases). Deletions cut 0 bases from V and 4 bases from J, with 13 bases between. Germline V gene data show CDR1 as KGHSH and CDR2 as LQKENI. The CDR3 is made up of 16 amino acids. CDR3 nucleotides: TGTGCCAGCTCACCACCGACAGGCTCCTGGGGAAACACCATATATTTT. The encoded protein is CASSPPTGSWGNTIYF.

This chain links TRBV29-1 with TRBJ1-2, with D hard to call. This CDR3 is built from 14 residues. The germline CDR1 and CDR2 sequences are SQVTM and ANQGSEA. V shed 4 bases and J shed 4 bases, with 16 bases lying between them. In DNA form, the CDR3 reads TGCAGCGTTGGAACAGACTCGGAGGGCTATGGCTACACCTTC. Protein: CSVGTDSEGYGYTF. Filled out from reference TRBV29-1 and TRBJ1-2, the complete variable domain reads SAVISQKPSRDICQRGTSLTIQCQVDSQVTMMFWYRQQPGQSLTLIATANQGSEATYESGFVIDKFPISRPNLTFSTLTVSNMSPEDSSIYLCSVGTDSEGYGYTFGSGTRLTVV.

The chain joins TRBV21-1 to TRBJ1-6; the DNA was not compared with TRBD1, the D call given in the table. TRBV21-1 represents a pseudogene. The CDR3 totals 18 residues. The CDR3 reads CASSKALLDRGWTSPLHF. For the CDR3, the DNA is TGTGCCAGCAGCAAAGCGCTTTTAGACAGGGGATGGACCTCACCCCTCCACTTT.

V gene TRBV9 combines with J gene TRBJ2-2; D may be TRBD2 (7 bases). This CDR3 has 15 residues. The germline CDR1 and CDR2 sequences are SGDLS and YYNGEE. The ends were cut back, 0 bases at V and 6 bases at J, with 12 bases in the middle. The CDR3 nucleotides read TGTGCCAGCAGCGTAGGAGGGGGGGGCCCCGGGGAGCTGTTTTTT. Its protein product is CASSVGGGGPGELFF.

V and J are TRBV19 and TRBJ1-1; D remains unclear. CDR1 and CDR2 from the germline V gene are LNHDA and SQIVND (reference sequence). The CDR3 consists of 13 residues. V was trimmed by 5 bases and J by 1 base, leaving 8 bases between them. Written as DNA, the CDR3 is TGTGCCAGTAGTTCGACGGGGAACACTGAAGCTTTCTTT. Translation: CASSSTGNTEAFF.

The chain uses TRBV11-3 and TRBJ2-2, with TRBD1 identical over 8 bases. After removal of 3 bases from V and 5 bases from J, the junction contained 11 bases not matched to a gene. This CDR3 is built from 17 residues. CDR1 and CDR2 from the germline V gene are SGHNT and YENEEA. The DNA for the CDR3 is TGTGCCAGCAGCTTTAGGGGCGGGACAGGAGGGACCGGGGAGCTGTTTTTT. The encoded protein is CASSFRGGTGGTGELFF.

This chain links TRBV2 with TRBJ1-5; maybe TRBD1 (6 bases). CDR3 length equals 13 residues. Trimming shortened V by 6 bases and J by 7 bases, and 13 bases separated the two germline ends. Per the germline V gene, CDR1 is SNHLY and CDR2 is FYNNEI. In DNA, the CDR3 is TGTGCCAGCAGGAAGGGGGTCGGCCAGCCCCAGCATTTT. Protein: CASRKGVGQPQHF.

In this sample, this clone turned up a few times. V usage is TRBV11-2 and J usage is TRBJ2-1; D uncertain. The CDR3 is made up of 15 amino acids. Germline-derived CDR1 and CDR2 are SGHAT and FQNNGV. V gave up 1 base and J gave up 0 bases, with 7 bases separating them. The chain's CDR3 is CASSLVRSSYNEQFF. As DNA, the CDR3 is TGTGCCAGCAGCTTAGTTCGCAGCTCCTACAATGAGCAGTTCTTC.

The J gene is TRBJ2-1, the V gene TRBV7-8; 7 positions match TRBD1. This CDR3 has 13 residues. The junction had 10 bases not matched to a gene; V was cut back by 3 bases and J by 14 bases. The V gene's germline CDR1 is SGHVS and CDR2 FQNEAQ. The CDR3, as DNA: TGTGCCAGCAGCTTGCCGAGAGAGACAGGGAAGTTCTTC. Residues: CASSLPRETGKFF. The whole variable domain, filled in from reference TRBV7-8 and TRBJ2-1, reads GAGVSQSPRYKVAKRGQDVALRCDPISGHVSLFWYQQALGQGPEFLTYFQNEAQLDKSGLPSDRFFAERPEGSVSTLKIQRTQQEDSAVYLCASSLPRETGKFFGPGTRLTVL.

This chain links TRBV6-5 with TRBJ1-6; TRBD1 might be the D (5 bases). Trimming cost V 6 bases and J 1 base, with 10 bases left between them. The germline V gene encodes CDR1 MNHEY and CDR2 SVGAGI. The CDR3 sequence is 15 residues long. DNA of the CDR3: TGTGCCAGCAGCCTAGACAGATCCTATAATTCACCCCTCCACTTT. It translates to CASSLDRSYNSPLHF.

CDR3 nucleotide sequence: TGTGCCAGCAGCGTACGGGACAATGAGCAGTTCTTC. It specifies CASSVRDNEQFF. The rearrangement joins TRBV9 to TRBJ2-1; D not certain. CDR3 size: 12 residues. V lost 1 base to trimming and J lost 5 bases, with 4 bases between them. The germline V gene has CDR1 SGDLS and CDR2 YYNGEE. The full variable domain, its missing parts supplied by reference TRBV9 and TRBJ2-1, is DSGVTQTPKHLITATGQRVTLRCSPRSGDLSVYWYQQSLDQGLQFLIQYYNGEERAKGNILERFSAQQFPDLHSELNLSSLELGDSALYFCASSVRDNEQFFGPGTRLTVL.

The chain couples TRBV3-1 (or the pseudogene TRBV3-2) to TRBJ2-3, with 9 bases that match TRBD2. The CDR3 is 14 amino acids. Germline lookup yields CDR1 LGHDT and CDR2 YNNKEL (reference sequence). V trimming: 1 base; J trimming: 9 bases; junction bases outside the gene matches: 5. The CDR3 coding sequence is TGTGCCAGCAGCCAAGGCCGCGGGAGGGGGACGCAGTATTTT. This translates into CASSQGRGRGTQYF.

The chain recombines TRBV5-1 with TRBJ2-7; 8 bases fit TRBD2. This CDR3 is built from 16 residues. Germline V lookup: CDR1 SGHRS, CDR2 YFSETQ. Trimming removed 4 bases from V and 6 bases from J; junction bases left unmatched: 15. This CDR3 reads CASSPGQREKFVEQYF. The DNA of the CDR3 is TGCGCCAGCAGCCCGGGCCAGCGGGAGAAGTTTGTCGAGCAGTACTTC.

The chain links TRBV2 to TRBJ2-3; TRBD2 is a possible D gene (5 bases). Germline loops: CDR1 SNHLY, CDR2 FYNNEI. V lost 6 bases and J 6 bases, leaving 22 bases between the germline ends. The CDR3 has 16 residues. Written as DNA, the CDR3 is TGTGCCAGCAGACCTAGCCAGCACCGGTCTCGGGATACGCAGTATTTT. Amino acid sequence: CASRPSQHRSRDTQYF.

A note on this clone: The sample contains more than one DNA sequence encoding this CDR3. The rearrangement joins TRBV6-6 to TRBJ1-4, with 7 bases lining up with TRBD1. The trim removed 2 bases at V and 6 bases at J, leaving 3 bases unmatched. Germline V gene lookup returns CDR1 MNHNY and CDR2 SVGAGI (reference sequence). The CDR3 runs 14 residues. CDR3 bases: TGTGCCAGCAGTTACAGGGGGCCCGATGAAAAACTGTTTTTT. This translates into CASSYRGPDEKLFF.

The chain carries TRBV9 and TRBJ1-5, with unresolved D. CDR1 and CDR2 (germline): SGDLS, YYNGEE. The V end lost 0 bases, the J end lost 0 bases, and 7 bases lay between the germline ends. The CDR3 has 15 amino acids. Written as DNA, the CDR3 is TGTGCCAGCAGCGTAGGGCCTTATAGCAATCAGCCCCAGCATTTT. It yields the protein CASSVGPYSNQPQHF.

The V and J genes are TRBV3-1 (or the pseudogene TRBV3-2) and TRBJ2-2; 11 positions match TRBD2. Trimming removed 4 bases from V and 4 bases from J; junction bases left unmatched: 5. The CDR3 has 16 residues. Germline CDR1 and CDR2: LGHDT and YNNKEL (reference sequence). The CDR3 region has the DNA TGTGCCAGCAGCCCCCGACTAGCGGGAATCACCGGGGAGCTGTTTTTT. Translating it yields CASSPRLAGITGELFF.

The rearrangement uses TRBV18 and TRBJ2-7, with 7 bases fitting TRBD1. J gave up 4 bases and V 3 bases, and 15 bases lay outside the gene matches. The length of the CDR3 is 17 residues. Germline-derived CDR1 and CDR2 are KGHSH and LQKENI. CDR3 nucleotide sequence: TGTGCCAGCTCACCGGTGGGGAGACAGGGTCGGTTATACGAGCAGTACTTC. It yields the protein CASSPVGRQGRLYEQYF.

The J gene is TRBJ1-2, the V gene TRBV14; D gene ambiguous. The germline gives CDR1 SGHDN, CDR2 FVKESK. The CDR3 runs 16 residues. Trimming shortened V by 4 bases and J by 4 bases, and 19 bases separated the two germline ends. The CDR3 is CASSRPGGQALYGYTF. The CDR3 DNA sequence: TGTGCCAGCAGCCGCCCGGGAGGCCAGGCCCTCTATGGCTACACCTTC.

This chain uses TRBV4-1 with TRBJ2-1, with D perhaps TRBD2 (7 bases). This CDR3 has 18 residues. Trimming stripped 4 bases from V and 6 bases from J, with 25 bases between. Looked up from germline, CDR1 is MGHRA and CDR2 is YSYEKL. CDR3 sequence (DNA): TGCGCCAGCAGCCCCGCAGAGGGAGGGGGAGGAGTGTTCAATGAGCAGTTCTTC. It encodes CASSPAEGGGGVFNEQFF.